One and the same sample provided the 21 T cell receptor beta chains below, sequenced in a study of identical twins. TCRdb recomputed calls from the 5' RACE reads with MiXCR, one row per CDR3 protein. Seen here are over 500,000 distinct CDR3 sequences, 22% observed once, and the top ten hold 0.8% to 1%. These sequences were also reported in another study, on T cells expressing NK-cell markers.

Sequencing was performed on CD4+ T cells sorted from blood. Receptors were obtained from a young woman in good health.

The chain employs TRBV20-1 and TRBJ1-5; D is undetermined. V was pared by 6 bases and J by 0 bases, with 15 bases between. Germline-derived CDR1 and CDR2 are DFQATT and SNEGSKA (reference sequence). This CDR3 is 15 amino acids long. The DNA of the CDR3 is TGCAGTGCCCAGTGGGAGCGACATAGCAATCAGCCCCAGCATTTT. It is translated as CSAQWERHSNQPQHF.

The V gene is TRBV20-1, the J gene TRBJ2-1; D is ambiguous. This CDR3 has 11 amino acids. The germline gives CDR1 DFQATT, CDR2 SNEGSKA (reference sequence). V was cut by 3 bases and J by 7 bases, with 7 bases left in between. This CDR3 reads CSASRTNEQFF. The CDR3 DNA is TGCAGTGCTAGCCGAACTAATGAGCAGTTCTTC.

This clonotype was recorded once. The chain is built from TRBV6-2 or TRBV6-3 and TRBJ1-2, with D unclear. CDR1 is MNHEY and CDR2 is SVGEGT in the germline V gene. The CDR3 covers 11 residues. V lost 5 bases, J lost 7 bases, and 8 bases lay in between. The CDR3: CASSRGIGYTF. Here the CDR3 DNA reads TGTGCCAGCAGTCGAGGGATTGGCTACACCTTC.

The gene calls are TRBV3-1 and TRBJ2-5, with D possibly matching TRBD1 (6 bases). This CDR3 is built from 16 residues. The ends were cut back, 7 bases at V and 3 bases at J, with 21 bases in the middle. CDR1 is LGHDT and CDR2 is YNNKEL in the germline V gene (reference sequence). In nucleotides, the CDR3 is TGTGCCAGCACCCCAAGAGGTACAGGGCTAAAAGAGACCCAGTACTTC. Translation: CASTPRGTGLKETQYF.

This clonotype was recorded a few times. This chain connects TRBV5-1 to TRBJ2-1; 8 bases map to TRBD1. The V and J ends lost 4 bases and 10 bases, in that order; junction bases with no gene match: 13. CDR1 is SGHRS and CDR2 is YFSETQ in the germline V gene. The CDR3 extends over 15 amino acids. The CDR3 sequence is CASSLFQGAPGEQFF. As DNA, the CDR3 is TGCGCCAGCAGCCTTTTTCAGGGGGCGCCTGGGGAGCAGTTCTTC.

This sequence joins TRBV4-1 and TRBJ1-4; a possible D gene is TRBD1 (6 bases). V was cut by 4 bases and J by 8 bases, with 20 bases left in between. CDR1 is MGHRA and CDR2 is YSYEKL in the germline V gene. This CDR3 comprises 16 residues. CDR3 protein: CASSRFPTGKREKLFF. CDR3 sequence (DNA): TGCGCCAGCAGCCGATTCCCGACAGGCAAGAGGGAAAAACTGTTTTTT.

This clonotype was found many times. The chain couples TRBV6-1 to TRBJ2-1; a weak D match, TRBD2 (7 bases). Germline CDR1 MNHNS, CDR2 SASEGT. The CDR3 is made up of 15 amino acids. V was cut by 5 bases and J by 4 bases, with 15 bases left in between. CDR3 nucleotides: TGTGCCAGCAGTAGGGACGGGGGGCCTTACAATGAGCAGTTCTTC. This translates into CASSRDGGPYNEQFF.

CDR3: CASSPWDRGRTGELFF. CDR3 DNA sequence: TGCGCCAGCAGCCCCTGGGACAGGGGTCGCACCGGGGAGCTGTTTTTT. V and J are TRBV5-1 and TRBJ2-2; 10 bases are a match to TRBD1. Germline CDR1 and CDR2: SGHRS and YFSETQ. The junction had 7 bases not matched to a gene; V was cut back by 4 bases and J by 4 bases. The CDR3 sequence is 16 residues long.

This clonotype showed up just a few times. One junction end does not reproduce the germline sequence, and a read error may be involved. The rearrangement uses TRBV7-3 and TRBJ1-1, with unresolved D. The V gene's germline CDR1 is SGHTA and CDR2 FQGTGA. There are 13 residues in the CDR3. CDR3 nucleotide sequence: TGTGCCAGCAGCTTAAGCCGAAACAGTGAAGCTTTCTTT. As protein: CASSLSRNSEAFF.

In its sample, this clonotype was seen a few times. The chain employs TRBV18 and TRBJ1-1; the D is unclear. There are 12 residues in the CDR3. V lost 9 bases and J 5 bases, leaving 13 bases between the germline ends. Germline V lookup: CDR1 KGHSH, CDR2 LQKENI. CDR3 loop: CASLTGTTEAFF. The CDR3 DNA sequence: TGTGCCAGTCTAACGGGCACAACTGAAGCTTTCTTT.

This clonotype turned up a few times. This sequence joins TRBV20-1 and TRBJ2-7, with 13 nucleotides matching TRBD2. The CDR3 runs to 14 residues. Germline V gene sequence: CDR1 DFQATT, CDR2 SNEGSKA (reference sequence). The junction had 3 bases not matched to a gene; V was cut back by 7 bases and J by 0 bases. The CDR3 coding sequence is TGCAGTGTCACTAGCGGGAGGGCCTCCTACGAGCAGTACTTC. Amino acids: CSVTSGRASYEQYF.

For the CDR3, the DNA is TGCGCCAGCAGCCAAGATCTGGGTAGGACCTTTGAGCAGTACTTC. It is translated as CASSQDLGRTFEQYF. The chain carries TRBV4-3 and TRBJ2-7; D is uncertain. Germline CDR1 LGHNA, CDR2 YSLEER. Trimming removed 0 bases at V and 7 bases at J, with 16 bases between. This CDR3 region has 15 residues.

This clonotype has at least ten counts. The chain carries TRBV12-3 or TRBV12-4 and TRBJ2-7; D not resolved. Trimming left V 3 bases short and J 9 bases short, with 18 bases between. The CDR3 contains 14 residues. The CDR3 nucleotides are TGTGCCAGCAGTTTCATAGGCGCCTTCGGAACGCAGTACTTC. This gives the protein CASSFIGAFGTQYF.

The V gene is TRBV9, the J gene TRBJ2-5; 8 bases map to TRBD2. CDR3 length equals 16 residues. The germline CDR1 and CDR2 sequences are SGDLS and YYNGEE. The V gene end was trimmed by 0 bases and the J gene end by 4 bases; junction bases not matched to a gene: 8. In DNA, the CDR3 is TGTGCCAGCAGCGTAGGATGGTCGGGGGGGACAGAGACCCAGTACTTC. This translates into CASSVGWSGGTETQYF. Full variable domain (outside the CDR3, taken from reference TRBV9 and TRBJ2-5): DSGVTQTPKHLITATGQRVTLRCSPRSGDLSVYWYQQSLDQGLQFLIQYYNGEERAKGNILERFSAQQFPDLHSELNLSSLELGDSALYFCASSVGWSGGTETQYFGPGTRLLVL.

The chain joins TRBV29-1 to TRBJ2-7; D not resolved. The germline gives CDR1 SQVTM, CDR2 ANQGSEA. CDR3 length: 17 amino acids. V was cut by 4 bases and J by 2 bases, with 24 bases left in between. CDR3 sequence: CSVASDPNFRAPYEQYF. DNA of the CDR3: TGCAGCGTTGCCTCTGACCCGAACTTCCGGGCGCCCTACGAGCAGTACTTC.

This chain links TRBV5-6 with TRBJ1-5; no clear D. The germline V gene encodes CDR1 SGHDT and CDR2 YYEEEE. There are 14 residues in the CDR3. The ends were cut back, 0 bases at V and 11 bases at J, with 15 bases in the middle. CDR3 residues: CASSLGHSHLSQHF. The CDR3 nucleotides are TGTGCCAGCAGCTTGGGACATTCGCATTTGTCCCAGCATTTT.

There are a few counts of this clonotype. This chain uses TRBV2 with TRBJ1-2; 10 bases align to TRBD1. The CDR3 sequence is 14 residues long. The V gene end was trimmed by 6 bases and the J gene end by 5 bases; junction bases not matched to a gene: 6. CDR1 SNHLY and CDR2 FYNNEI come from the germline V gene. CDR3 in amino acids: CASSPRQGAYGYTF. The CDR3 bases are TGTGCCAGCAGCCCCCGACAGGGGGCTTATGGCTACACCTTC.

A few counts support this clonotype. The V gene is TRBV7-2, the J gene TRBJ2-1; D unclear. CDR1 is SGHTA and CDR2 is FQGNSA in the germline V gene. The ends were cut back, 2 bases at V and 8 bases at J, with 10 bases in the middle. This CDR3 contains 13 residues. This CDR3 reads CASSLRFSDEQFF. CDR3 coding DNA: TGTGCCAGCAGCTTACGGTTCAGTGATGAGCAGTTCTTC.

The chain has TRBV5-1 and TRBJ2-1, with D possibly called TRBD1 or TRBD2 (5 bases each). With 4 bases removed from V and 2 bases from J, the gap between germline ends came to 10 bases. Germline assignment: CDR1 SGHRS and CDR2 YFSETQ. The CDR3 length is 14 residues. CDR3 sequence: CASSGTVAYNEQFF. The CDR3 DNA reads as TGCGCCAGCAGCGGGACCGTCGCCTACAATGAGCAGTTCTTC.

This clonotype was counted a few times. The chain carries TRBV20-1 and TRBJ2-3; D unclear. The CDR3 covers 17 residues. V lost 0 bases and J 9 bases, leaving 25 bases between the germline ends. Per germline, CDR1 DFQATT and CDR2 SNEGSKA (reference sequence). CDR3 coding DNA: TGCAGTGCTAGAGATCGCCCCGCCCCTAGAACTCGGGCAACGCAGTATTTT. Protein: CSARDRPAPRTRATQYF.

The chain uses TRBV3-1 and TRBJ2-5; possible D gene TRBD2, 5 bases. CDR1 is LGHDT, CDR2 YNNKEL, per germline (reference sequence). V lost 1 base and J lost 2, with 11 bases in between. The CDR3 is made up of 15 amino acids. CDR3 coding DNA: TGTGCCAGCAGCCAAGCCTCGCGGGCTCAAGAGACCCAGTACTTC. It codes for CASSQASRAQETQYF.